Listed here are 24 T cell receptor beta chains from one sample, sequenced in a study of technical replicates of blood from several donors. TCRdb's table, derived via immunoSEQ multiplex PCR, lists solely in-frame clones and lacks some. The data contain 55,000 to 75,000 clones, 87% of them seen just once; the ten biggest clones take up roughly 5.6%. Material: PBMCs. The origin of the receptors is a human donor in good health. Some clones in this sample may be carry-over from other donors' samples.

This rearrangement joins TRBV30 to TRBJ2-3, with 7 bases lining up with TRBD1. CDR1 and CDR2 from the germline V gene are GTSNPN and SVGIG (reference sequence). This CDR3 comprises 16 residues. V shed 0 bases, J shed 2 bases, and the junction held 8 bases outside the gene matches. CDR3 DNA sequence: TGTGCCTGGAGTGTAGGGACAGTACGACTCACAGATACGCAGTATTTT. It is translated as CAWSVGTVRLTDTQYF.

The CDR3 here is CASRDRQRNTEAFF. The CDR3 DNA reads TGTGCCAGCAGAGATAGACAGAGAAACACTGAAGCTTTCTTT. The rearrangement joins TRBV2 to TRBJ1-1, with D maybe TRBD1 (5 bases). Germline V gene data show CDR1 as SNHLY and CDR2 as FYNNEI. V gave up 6 bases and J gave up 2 bases, with 13 bases separating them. The CDR3 runs 14 residues.

This chain joins TRBV19 and TRBJ1-5; 9 positions agree with TRBD1. The CDR3 spans 15 residues. CDR1 is LNHDA, CDR2 SQIVND, per germline (reference sequence). J lost 9 bases, V lost 8 bases, and 14 bases had no gene match. CDR3: CASETGGGSYRPQHF. In DNA form, the CDR3 reads TGTGCCAGTGAGACAGGGGGAGGATCATATAGGCCCCAGCATTTT. Filled out from reference TRBV19 and TRBJ1-5, the complete variable domain reads DGGITQSPKYLFRKEGQNVTLSCEQNLNHDAMYWYRQDPGQGLRLIYYSQIVNDFQKGDIAEGYSVSREKKESFPLTVTSAQKNPTAFYLCASETGGGSYRPQHFGDGTRLSIL.

This rearrangement joins TRBV6-1 to TRBJ2-2; tentative D call: TRBD2 (6 bases). The V gene lost 6 bases and the J gene lost 4 bases, with 15 bases spanning the gap. Germline V gene data show CDR1 as MNHNS and CDR2 as SASEGT. The CDR3 is 15 amino acids. The CDR3 DNA follows: TGTGCCAGCAGGAGTGCTGGAGGGACCACCGGGGAGCTGTTTTTT. It codes for CASRSAGGTTGELFF.

The chain combines TRBV5-4 with TRBJ2-7; a possible D gene is TRBD1 (6 bases). CDR1 is SGHNT, CDR2 YYREEE, per germline (reference sequence). V was trimmed by 3 bases and J by 3 bases, leaving 10 bases between them. The CDR3 length is 13 residues. The CDR3 DNA follows: TGTGCCAGCAGCTCGGGACATTACTACGAGCAGTACTTC. Its translation is CASSSGHYYEQYF.

The chain joins TRBV6-4 to TRBJ2-3; 10 bases are shared with TRBD2. The V gene end was trimmed by 0 bases and the J gene end by 3 bases; junction bases not matched to a gene: 3. This CDR3 has 16 residues. From germline, CDR1 is MRHNA and CDR2 SNTAGT. The CDR3 loop reads CASSDSVAGGTDTQYF. CDR3 coding DNA: TGTGCCAGCAGTGACTCCGTAGCGGGGGGAACAGATACGCAGTATTTT.

The chain uses TRBV7-8 and TRBJ2-7, with a weak D call TRBD1 (7 bases). This CDR3 contains 14 residues. Germline V gene data show CDR1 as SGHVS and CDR2 as FQNEAQ. The V gene lost 0 bases and the J gene lost 6 bases, with 12 bases spanning the gap. In DNA form, the CDR3 reads TGTGCCAGCAGCTTAGCGAACAGGGGAGGCGAGCAGTACTTC. This sequence encodes CASSLANRGGEQYF.

The rearrangement links TRBV2 to TRBJ2-7; TRBD1 might be the D (6 bases). CDR3 length equals 12 residues. Germline CDR1 is SNHLY and CDR2 is FYNNEI. Trimming shortened V by 6 bases and J by 5 bases, and 11 bases separated the two germline ends. The DNA for the CDR3 is TGTGCCAGCAGATACAGGGCCAACGAGCAGTACTTC. Translation gives CASRYRANEQYF.

DNA for the CDR3: TGTGCCAGTACCACAAAATCCGGCGGGAGGCCCAGTGAGCAGTTCTTC. Its translation is CASTTKSGGRPSEQFF. The chain links TRBV19 to TRBJ2-1, with 8 positions matching TRBD2. Germline CDR1 and CDR2: LNHDA and SQIVND (reference sequence). The CDR3 length is 16 residues. The V gene end was trimmed by 7 bases and the J gene end by 9 bases; junction bases not matched to a gene: 17.

The chain has TRBV4-3 and TRBJ2-2, with TRBD1 as a possible D gene (5 bases). V lost 3 bases and J lost 6, with 17 bases in between. CDR1 is LGHNA and CDR2 is YSLEER in the germline V gene. The CDR3 spans 16 residues. The CDR3 protein is CASSQAYSGFPGELFF. The CDR3 nucleotides are TGCGCCAGCAGCCAGGCCTACTCAGGGTTCCCCGGGGAGCTGTTTTTT.

The rearrangement links TRBV29-1 to TRBJ2-1; a possible D gene is TRBD1 (5 bases). Trimming pared 2 bases from V and 9 bases from J, leaving 17 bases between. This CDR3 region has 14 residues. Germline lookup yields CDR1 SQVTM and CDR2 ANQGSEA. DNA for the CDR3: TGCAGCGTTGAAAGTATCAGGGAAAGGAGTGAGCAGTTCTTC. This gives the protein CSVESIRERSEQFF.

This chain links TRBV4-1 with TRBJ2-1, with D perhaps matching TRBD2 (7 bases). This CDR3 spans 16 amino acids. Trimming shortened V by 1 base and J by 3 bases, and 13 bases separated the two germline ends. From germline, CDR1 is MGHRA and CDR2 YSYEKL. CDR3 bases: TGCGCCAGCAGCCAAGGGGAGGGGGGAATCTACAATGAGCAGTTCTTC. Translating gives CASSQGEGGIYNEQFF.

The rearrangement uses TRBV9 and TRBJ1-3, with no clear D. The germline V and J ends were trimmed by 0 bases and 4 bases, with 8 bases remaining between them. The CDR3 totals 14 residues. The germline gives CDR1 SGDLS, CDR2 YYNGEE. Here the CDR3 reads CASSVDMGGNTIYF. The CDR3 DNA is TGTGCCAGCAGCGTAGACATGGGCGGAAACACCATATATTTT.

This chain uses TRBV19 with TRBJ1-5, with no clear D. V lost 3 bases and J lost 2, with 11 bases in between. This CDR3 is built from 15 residues. CDR1 LNHDA and CDR2 SQIVND come from the germline V gene (reference sequence). CDR3 protein: CASSIIPAGNQPQHF. The CDR3 nucleotides read TGTGCCAGTAGTATCATTCCCGCGGGCAATCAGCCCCAGCATTTT.

The V call is TRBV4-1, the J call TRBJ2-6; 7 nucleotides agree with TRBD1. Germline V CDR1 and CDR2: MGHRA, YSYEKL. This CDR3 is built from 16 residues. The junction had 3 bases not matched to a gene; V was cut back by 4 bases and J by 0 bases. CDR3: CASSPAGGSGANVLTF. The DNA of the CDR3 is TGCGCCAGCAGCCCTGCAGGGGGCTCTGGGGCCAACGTCCTGACTTTC.

V gene TRBV7-8 combines with J gene TRBJ2-3, with D maybe TRBD2 (6 bases). V was clipped by 3 bases and J by 1 base, with 11 bases between them. The CDR3 is 15 residues long. Germline-derived CDR1 and CDR2 are SGHVS and FQNEAQ. CDR3 residues: CASSFPGLRTDTQYF. In DNA form, the CDR3 reads TGTGCCAGCAGCTTCCCGGGACTGCGCACAGATACGCAGTATTTT.

This clone was observed a few times. CDR3 sequence (DNA): TGTGCCAGCTCAAGTAACCGAGATCAGCCCCAGCATTTT. As protein: CASSSNRDQPQHF. This rearrangement joins TRBV18 to TRBJ1-5; D remains ambiguous. V lost 5 bases and J 5 bases, leaving 10 bases between the germline ends. In germline, CDR1 is KGHSH, CDR2 LQKENI. CDR3 size: 13 residues.

A single count supports this clone. V and J are TRBV7-7 and TRBJ1-4, with TRBD1 matching 8 bases. The CDR3 has 16 residues. V trimming: 5 bases; J trimming: 5 bases; junction bases outside the gene matches: 10. CDR1 and CDR2 from the germline V gene are SSHAT and FNYEAQ (reference sequence). The CDR3 region has the DNA TGTGCCAGCAGCCTAATTAAGACAGGGGCAAATGAAAAACTGTTTTTT. Protein sequence: CASSLIKTGANEKLFF.

This clone appeared once. This chain connects TRBV4-1 to TRBJ1-1; the match to TRBD1 covers 8 bases. The CDR3 sequence is 13 residues long. With V trimmed by 6 bases and J by 3 bases, 3 bases remained unmatched. Germline CDR1 MGHRA, CDR2 YSYEKL. The CDR3 is CASRKTGDTEAFF. CDR3 DNA sequence: TGCGCCAGCAGGAAGACAGGGGACACTGAAGCTTTCTTT.

As for this clone: At one end the junction does not follow the germline gene, possibly because of a read error. The V gene is TRBV7-6, the J gene TRBJ2-7; 9 nucleotides line up with TRBD1. Germline CDR1 reads SGHVS; CDR2 reads FNYEAQ. The CDR3 contains 15 residues. CDR3 sequence: CASSPGDRAPASPQF. CDR3 sequence (DNA): TGTGCCAGCAGCCCTGGGGACAGGGCCCCTGCGAGCCCCCAATTC.

The V call is TRBV6-1, the J call TRBJ2-7, with 7 bases aligning to TRBD2. CDR1 is MNHNS and CDR2 is SASEGT in the germline V gene. Trimming cost V 6 bases and J 0 bases; bases outside gene matches: 8. The CDR3 consists of 15 residues. The CDR3 spells CASSPGGSVSYEQYF. Written as DNA, the CDR3 is TGTGCCAGCAGCCCGGGAGGAAGTGTCTCCTACGAGCAGTACTTC.

The chain joins TRBV15 to TRBJ2-6; possibly TRBD1 for D (6 bases). There are 17 residues in the CDR3. V lost 1 base and J lost 2, with 12 bases in between. Germline-derived CDR1 and CDR2 are LNHNV and YYDKDF (reference sequence). CDR3 sequence: CATSRVAGVAGANVLTF. DNA of the CDR3: TGTGCCACCAGCAGAGTGGCAGGGGTGGCTGGGGCCAACGTCCTGACTTTC.

The chain recombines TRBV2 with TRBJ1-2; TRBD1 agrees at 9 bases. The CDR3 is made up of 15 amino acids. Per the germline V gene, CDR1 is SNHLY and CDR2 is FYNNEI. V was clipped by 6 bases and J by 8 bases; unmatched bases: 13. The CDR3 nucleotides read TGTGCCAGCAGGGAAACAGGGGGCGGGGGTGGAGGCTACACCTTC. Amino acids: CASRETGGGGGGYTF.

The chain carries TRBV29-1 and TRBJ2-7, with TRBD1 as a possible D gene (6 bases). CDR3 length: 13 amino acids. V was cut by 0 bases and J by 7 bases, with 13 bases left in between. Per the germline V gene, CDR1 is SQVTM and CDR2 is ANQGSEA. The CDR3 nucleotides are TGCAGCGTTGAAGAAGAAACAGGGTGGGAGCAGTACTTC. This sequence encodes CSVEEETGWEQYF.